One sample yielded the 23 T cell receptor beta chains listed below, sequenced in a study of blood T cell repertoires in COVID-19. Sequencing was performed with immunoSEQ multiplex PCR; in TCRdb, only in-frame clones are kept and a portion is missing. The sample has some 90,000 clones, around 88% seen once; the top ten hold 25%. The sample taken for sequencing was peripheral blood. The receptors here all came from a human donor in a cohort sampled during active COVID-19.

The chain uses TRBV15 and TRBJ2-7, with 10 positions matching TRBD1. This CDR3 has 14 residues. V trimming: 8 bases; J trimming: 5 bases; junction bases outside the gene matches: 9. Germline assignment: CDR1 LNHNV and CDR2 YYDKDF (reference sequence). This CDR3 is CATGGQGLFHEQYF. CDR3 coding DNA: TGTGCCACCGGGGGACAGGGGTTGTTCCACGAGCAGTACTTC. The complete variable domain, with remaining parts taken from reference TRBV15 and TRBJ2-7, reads DAMVIQNPRYQVTQFGKPVTLSCSQTLNHNVMYWYQQKSSQAPKLLFHYYDKDFNNEADTPDNFQSRRPNTSFCFLDIRSPGLGDTAMYLCATGGQGLFHEQYFGPGTRLTVT.

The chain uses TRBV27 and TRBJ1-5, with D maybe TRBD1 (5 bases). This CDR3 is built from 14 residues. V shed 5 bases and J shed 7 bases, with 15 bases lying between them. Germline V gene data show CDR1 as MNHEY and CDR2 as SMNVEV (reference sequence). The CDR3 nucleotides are TGTGCCAGCAGTGCAGGACACGGGGGGCAGCCCCAGCATTTT. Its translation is CASSAGHGGQPQHF.

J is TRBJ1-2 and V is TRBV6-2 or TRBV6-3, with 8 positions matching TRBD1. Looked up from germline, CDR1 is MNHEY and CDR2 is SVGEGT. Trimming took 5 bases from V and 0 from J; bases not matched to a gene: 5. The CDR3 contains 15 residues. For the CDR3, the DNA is TGTGCCAGCAGTCTTTGGACAGGGTCTAACTATGGCTACACCTTC. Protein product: CASSLWTGSNYGYTF.

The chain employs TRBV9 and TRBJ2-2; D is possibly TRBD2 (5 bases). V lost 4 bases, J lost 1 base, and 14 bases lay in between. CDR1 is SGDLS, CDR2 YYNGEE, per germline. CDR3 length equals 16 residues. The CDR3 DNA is TGTGCCAGCAGCCCCGGGTCCGGGGTGAACACCGGGGAGCTGTTTTTT. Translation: CASSPGSGVNTGELFF. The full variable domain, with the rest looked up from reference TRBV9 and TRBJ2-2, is DSGVTQTPKHLITATGQRVTLRCSPRSGDLSVYWYQQSLDQGLQFLIQYYNGEERAKGNILERFSAQQFPDLHSELNLSSLELGDSALYFCASSPGSGVNTGELFFGEGSRLTVL.

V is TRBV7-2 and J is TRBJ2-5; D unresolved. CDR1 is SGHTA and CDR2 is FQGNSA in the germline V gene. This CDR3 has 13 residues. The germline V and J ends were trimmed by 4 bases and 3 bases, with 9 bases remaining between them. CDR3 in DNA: TGTGCCAGCAGCTACCACACCAAAGAGACCCAGTACTTC. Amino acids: CASSYHTKETQYF.

In nucleotides, the CDR3 is TGCGCCAGCAGCTTCCCGGCGGCAGCGGGGGTGACCTACAATGAGCAGTTCTTC. Its protein is CASSFPAAAGVTYNEQFF. V and J are TRBV4-3 and TRBJ2-1; 8 bases map to TRBD2. The V gene end was trimmed by 5 bases and the J gene end by 2 bases; junction bases not matched to a gene: 14. Germline CDR1 LGHNA, CDR2 YSLEER. This CDR3 contains 18 residues.

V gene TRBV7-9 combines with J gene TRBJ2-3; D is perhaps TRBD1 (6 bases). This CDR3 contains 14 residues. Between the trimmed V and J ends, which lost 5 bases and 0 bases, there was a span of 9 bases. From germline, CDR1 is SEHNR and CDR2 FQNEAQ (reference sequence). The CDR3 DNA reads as TGTGCCAGCAGCCCCGGGACAAGCACAGATACGCAGTATTTT. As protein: CASSPGTSTDTQYF.

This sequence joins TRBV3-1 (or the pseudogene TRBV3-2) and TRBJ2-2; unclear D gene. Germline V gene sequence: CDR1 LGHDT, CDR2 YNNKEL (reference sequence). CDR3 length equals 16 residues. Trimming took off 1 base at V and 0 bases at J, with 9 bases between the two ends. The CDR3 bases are TGTGCCAGCAGCCAAGGATTGGCTTCGAACACCGGGGAGCTGTTTTTT. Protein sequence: CASSQGLASNTGELFF.

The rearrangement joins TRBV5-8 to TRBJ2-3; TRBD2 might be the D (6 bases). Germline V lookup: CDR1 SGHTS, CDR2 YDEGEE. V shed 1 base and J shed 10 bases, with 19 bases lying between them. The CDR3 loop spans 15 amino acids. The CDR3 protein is CASSLLGLTRTAQYF. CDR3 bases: TGTGCCAGCAGCTTGCTCGGTCTGACTAGGACTGCGCAGTATTTT. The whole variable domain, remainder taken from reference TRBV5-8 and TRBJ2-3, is EAGVTQSPTHLIKTRGQQATLRCSPISGHTSVYWYQQALGLGLQFLLWYDEGEERNRGNFPPRFSGRQFPNYSSELNVNALELEDSALYLCASSLLGLTRTAQYFGPGTRLTVL.

CDR3 bases: TGTGCCAGCAGTTTATCGAGCGGCTCCTACGAGCAGTACTTC. It yields the protein CASSLSSGSYEQYF. This chain uses TRBV27 with TRBJ2-7; D is perhaps TRBD2 (5 bases). The CDR3 is 14 residues long. In germline, CDR1 is MNHEY, CDR2 SMNVEV (reference sequence). V lost 0 bases and J 0 bases, leaving 6 bases between the germline ends.

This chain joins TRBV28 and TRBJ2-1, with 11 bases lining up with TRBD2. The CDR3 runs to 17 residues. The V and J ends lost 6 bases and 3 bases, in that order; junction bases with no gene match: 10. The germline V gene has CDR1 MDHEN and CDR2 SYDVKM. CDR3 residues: CASRDLGLADRYNEQFF. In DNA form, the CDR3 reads TGTGCCAGCAGAGACTTGGGACTAGCGGACCGCTACAATGAGCAGTTCTTC.

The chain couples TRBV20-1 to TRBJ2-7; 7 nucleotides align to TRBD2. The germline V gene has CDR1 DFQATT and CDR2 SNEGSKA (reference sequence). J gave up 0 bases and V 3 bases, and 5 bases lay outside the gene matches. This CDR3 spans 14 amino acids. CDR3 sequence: CSASPSGASYEQYF. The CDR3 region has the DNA TGCAGTGCTAGTCCCAGCGGGGCCTCCTACGAGCAGTACTTC.

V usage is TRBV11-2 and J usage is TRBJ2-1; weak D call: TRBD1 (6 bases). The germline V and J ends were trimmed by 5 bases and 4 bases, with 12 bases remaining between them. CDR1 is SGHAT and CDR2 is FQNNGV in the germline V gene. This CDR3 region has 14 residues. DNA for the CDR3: TGTGCCAGCAGCCCGGGGACATCTTACAATGAGCAGTTCTTC. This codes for CASSPGTSYNEQFF.

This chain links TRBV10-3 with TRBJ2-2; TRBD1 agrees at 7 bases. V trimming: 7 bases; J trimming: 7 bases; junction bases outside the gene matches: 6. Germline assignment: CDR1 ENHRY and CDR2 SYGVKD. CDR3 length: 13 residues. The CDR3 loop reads CAITTTGIGELFF. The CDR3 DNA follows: TGTGCCATCACCACGACAGGGATCGGGGAGCTGTTTTTT.

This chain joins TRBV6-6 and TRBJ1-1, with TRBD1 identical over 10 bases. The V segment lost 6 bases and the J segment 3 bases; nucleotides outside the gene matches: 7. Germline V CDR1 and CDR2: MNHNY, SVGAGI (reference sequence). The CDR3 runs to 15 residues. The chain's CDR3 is CASSQTGQGYTEAFF. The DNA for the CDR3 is TGTGCCAGCAGCCAAACGGGACAGGGGTACACTGAAGCTTTCTTT.

CDR3 in amino acids: CASSAAQEMGEQFF. CDR3 DNA: TGTGCCAGCAGTGCGGCACAGGAAATGGGTGAGCAGTTCTTC. The chain combines TRBV2 with TRBJ2-1, with a weak D call TRBD1 (5 bases). V lost 4 bases and J lost 9, with 16 bases in between. The CDR3 consists of 14 residues. From germline, CDR1 is SNHLY and CDR2 FYNNEI.

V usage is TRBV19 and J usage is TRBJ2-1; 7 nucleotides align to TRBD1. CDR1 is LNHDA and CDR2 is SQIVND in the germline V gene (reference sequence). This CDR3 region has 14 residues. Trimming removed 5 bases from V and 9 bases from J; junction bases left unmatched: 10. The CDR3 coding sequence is TGTGCCAGTAGTTCATTTACAGGGGTTACTGAGCAGTTCTTC. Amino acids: CASSSFTGVTEQFF.

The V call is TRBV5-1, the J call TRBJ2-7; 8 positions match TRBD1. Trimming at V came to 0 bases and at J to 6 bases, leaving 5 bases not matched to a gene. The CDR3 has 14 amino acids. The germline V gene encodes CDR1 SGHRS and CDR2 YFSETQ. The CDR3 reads CASSLVGTGIEQYF. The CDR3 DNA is TGCGCCAGCAGCTTGGTAGGGACAGGTATCGAGCAGTACTTC.

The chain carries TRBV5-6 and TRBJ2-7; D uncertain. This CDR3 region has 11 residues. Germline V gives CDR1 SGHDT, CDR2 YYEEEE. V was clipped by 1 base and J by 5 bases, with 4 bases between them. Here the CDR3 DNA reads TGTGCCAGCAGCTTGTTTAACGAGCAGTACTTC. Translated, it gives CASSLFNEQYF.

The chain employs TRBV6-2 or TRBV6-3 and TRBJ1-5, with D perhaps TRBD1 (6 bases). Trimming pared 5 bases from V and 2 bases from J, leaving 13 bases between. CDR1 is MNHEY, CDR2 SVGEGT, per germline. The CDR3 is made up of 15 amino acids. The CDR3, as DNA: TGTGCCAGCAGTCCCGGGACAAATCGCAATCAGCCCCAGCATTTT. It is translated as CASSPGTNRNQPQHF.

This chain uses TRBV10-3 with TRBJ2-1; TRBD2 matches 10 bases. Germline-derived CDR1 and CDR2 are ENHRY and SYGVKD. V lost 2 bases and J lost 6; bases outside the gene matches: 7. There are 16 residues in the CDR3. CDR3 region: CAISEGLAGVGNEQFF. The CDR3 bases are TGTGCCATCAGTGAGGGGCTAGCGGGAGTGGGCAATGAGCAGTTCTTC.

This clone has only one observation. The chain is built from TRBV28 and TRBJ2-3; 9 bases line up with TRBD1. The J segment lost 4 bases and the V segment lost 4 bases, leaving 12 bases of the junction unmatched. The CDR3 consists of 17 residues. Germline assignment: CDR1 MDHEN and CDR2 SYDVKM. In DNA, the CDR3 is TGTGCCAGCAGTTCGGCACCCCCGGGACAGGGTTCAGATACGCAGTATTTT. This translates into CASSSAPPGQGSDTQYF.

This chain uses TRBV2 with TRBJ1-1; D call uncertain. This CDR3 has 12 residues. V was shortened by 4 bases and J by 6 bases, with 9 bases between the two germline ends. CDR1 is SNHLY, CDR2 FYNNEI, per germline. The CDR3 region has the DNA TGTGCCAGCAGTGGGGCTGCCCCTGAAGCTTTCTTT. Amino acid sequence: CASSGAAPEAFF.